Presented here are 25 T cell receptor beta chains from one specimen sequenced in a study of cytomegalovirus exposure and HLA in healthy donors. The PCR employed 60 Vbeta primers together with 13 Jbeta primers. Only in-frame clones appear in the TCRdb table, and some are missing; sequencing was by immunoSEQ multiplex PCR. The data contain around 150,000 clones, approximately 80% of them seen just once; the ten biggest clones take up roughly 6.5%. The sample consisted of PBMCs. These TCRs come from a man aged 50-59 years in good health and CMV-seropositive.

The chain carries TRBV11-3 and TRBJ2-3, with a weak D call TRBD2 (6 bases). This CDR3 spans 16 amino acids. The ends were cut back, 2 bases at V and 3 bases at J, with 15 bases in the middle. The germline gives CDR1 SGHNT, CDR2 YENEEA. This CDR3 is CASSLSGTLPTDTQYF. The CDR3 region has the DNA TGTGCCAGCAGCTTATCCGGGACTCTCCCTACAGATACGCAGTATTTT.

Only one count was recorded for this clone. Other DNA sequences in this specimen translate into the identical CDR3. The chain links TRBV7-9 to TRBJ1-1; D perhaps matches TRBD1 (5 bases). CDR3 size: 15 residues. Germline-derived CDR1 and CDR2 are SEHNR and FQNEAQ (reference sequence). The V end lost 1 base, the J end lost 0 bases, and 9 bases lay between the germline ends. The CDR3 region has the DNA TGTGCCAGCAGCTTAGTCGGAGGGGTGAACACTGAAGCTTTCTTT. It is translated as CASSLVGGVNTEAFF.

The V gene is TRBV7-6, the J gene TRBJ1-4; D gene ambiguous. Germline values: CDR1 SGHVS, CDR2 FNYEAQ. With 8 bases removed from V and 2 bases from J, the gap between germline ends came to 18 bases. The CDR3 is 16 residues long. The CDR3 region is CASHPGGEGTNEKLFF. The CDR3 coding sequence is TGTGCCAGCCACCCGGGCGGGGAAGGGACTAATGAAAAACTGTTTTTT.

CDR3 coding DNA: TGTGCCAGCAGCCAAGCTTATCCACAGGGGGTTGAAGCTTTCTTT. Translation gives CASSQAYPQGVEAFF. The rearrangement joins TRBV4-2 to TRBJ1-1; 8 nucleotides line up with TRBD1. The J segment lost 7 bases and the V segment lost 1 base, leaving 8 bases of the junction unmatched. Germline lookup yields CDR1 LGHNA and CDR2 YNFKEQ. The CDR3 length is 15 residues.

This clone was recorded once. The gene calls are TRBV5-6 and TRBJ1-1; 8 nucleotides align to TRBD1. The CDR3 extends over 15 amino acids. Germline CDR1 SGHDT, CDR2 YYEEEE. J lost 5 bases, V lost 3 bases, and 9 bases had no gene match. CDR3 sequence reads: CASSYLGQGRTEAFF. CDR3 coding DNA: TGTGCCAGCAGCTACCTCGGACAGGGAAGGACTGAAGCTTTCTTT.

The rearrangement joins TRBV9 to TRBJ2-7; perhaps TRBD2 as D (6 bases). Between the trimmed V and J ends, which lost 0 bases and 6 bases, there was a span of 19 bases. This CDR3 spans 16 amino acids. Germline CDR1 reads SGDLS; CDR2 reads YYNGEE. CDR3 protein: CASSVVPGGVLVEQYF. For the CDR3, the DNA is TGTGCCAGCAGCGTAGTCCCCGGAGGGGTTTTAGTCGAGCAGTACTTC.

This clone came up once. The CDR3 nucleotides read TGTGCCAGCAGTGAGACGGGGGTTGAAATGCAAGAGACCCAGTACTTC. Translating gives CASSETGVEMQETQYF. The gene calls are TRBV6-1 and TRBJ2-5; perhaps TRBD2 as D (6 bases). V dropped 3 bases and J dropped 2 bases, with 16 bases sitting between them. In germline, CDR1 is MNHNS, CDR2 SASEGT. The CDR3 length is 16 residues.

V is TRBV7-9 and J is TRBJ2-2; 9 positions agree with TRBD2. With V trimmed by 5 bases and J by 4 bases, 8 bases remained unmatched. Germline CDR1 SEHNR, CDR2 FQNEAQ (reference sequence). The CDR3 runs to 16 residues. CDR3 DNA: TGTGCCAGCAGCCACGAAGGCGGGAGGGCCACCGGGGAGCTGTTTTTT. It specifies CASSHEGGRATGELFF.

This clone has just a few counts. The rearrangement uses TRBV9 and TRBJ2-2; D not resolved. From germline, CDR1 is SGDLS and CDR2 YYNGEE. This CDR3 region has 14 residues. The V and J ends lost 0 bases and 7 bases respectively, with 10 bases between them. Here the CDR3 reads CASSVVTTDGELFF. CDR3 nucleotide sequence: TGTGCCAGCAGCGTAGTGACAACAGACGGGGAGCTGTTTTTT.

V is TRBV15 and J is TRBJ1-3; TRBD1 is a possible D gene (6 bases). The CDR3 runs to 16 residues. CDR1 is LNHNV and CDR2 is YYDKDF in the germline V gene (reference sequence). V was shortened by 1 base and J by 0 bases, with 10 bases between the two germline ends. The CDR3 here is CATSRVTGHSGNTIYF. Written as DNA, the CDR3 is TGTGCCACCAGCAGAGTGACAGGACACTCTGGAAACACCATATATTTT.

The CDR3 here is CASSRDRNNYGYTF. CDR3 DNA sequence: TGTGCCAGCAGCCGGGACAGGAATAACTATGGCTACACCTTC. The rearrangement joins TRBV9 to TRBJ1-2; 8 nucleotides agree with TRBD1. The J segment lost 1 base and the V segment lost 4 bases, leaving 3 bases of the junction unmatched. Germline CDR1 reads SGDLS; CDR2 reads YYNGEE. This CDR3 comprises 14 residues.

The chain joins TRBV6-5 to TRBJ1-2, with TRBD1 matching 7 bases. The CDR3 extends over 14 amino acids. Unmatched junction bases numbered 6, after V lost 0 bases and J lost 8 bases. Per the germline V gene, CDR1 is MNHEY and CDR2 is SVGAGI. The CDR3 DNA follows: TGTGCCAGCAGTTACTCCGGACAGGTCTTCGGCTACACCTTC. Its protein product is CASSYSGQVFGYTF.

The chain has TRBV5-1 and TRBJ2-7; 12 positions agree with TRBD1. The CDR3 is 19 residues long. The trim removed 4 bases at V and 2 bases at J, leaving 16 bases unmatched. CDR1 and CDR2 from the germline V gene are SGHRS and YFSETQ. In nucleotides, the CDR3 is TGCGCCAGCAGCACGATTGGGACAGGGGGCGCGAAGCCCCCCTACGAGCAGTACTTC. Protein sequence: CASSTIGTGGAKPPYEQYF.

The genes are TRBV5-8 and TRBJ2-1; D uncertain. Germline values: CDR1 SGHTS, CDR2 YDEGEE. This CDR3 is 17 amino acids long. Trimming stripped 5 bases from V and 0 bases from J, with 18 bases between. CDR3 DNA: TGTGCCAGCAGGGAGTCACTCATTACAAGCTCCTACAATGAGCAGTTCTTC. As protein: CASRESLITSSYNEQFF.

The gene calls are TRBV27 and TRBJ2-7; D remains ambiguous. The CDR3 length is 14 residues. Germline V gene sequence: CDR1 MNHEY, CDR2 SMNVEV (reference sequence). The V end was cut by 2 bases, the J end by 3 bases, with 11 bases between. This CDR3 is CASSLDWKNYEQYF. CDR3 nucleotides: TGTGCCAGCAGTTTAGACTGGAAGAACTACGAGCAGTACTTC.

J is TRBJ1-1 and V is TRBV7-9; TRBD1 aligns across 8 bases. The CDR3 totals 14 residues. V trimming: 4 bases; J trimming: 1 base; junction bases outside the gene matches: 2. Germline V gives CDR1 SEHNR, CDR2 FQNEAQ (reference sequence). The DNA for the CDR3 is TGTGCCAGCAGCTCTACAGGGGGGAACACTGAAGCTTTCTTT. Translation gives CASSSTGGNTEAFF.

V is TRBV11-2 and J is TRBJ2-2; 11 bases align to TRBD2. Germline CDR1 SGHAT, CDR2 FQNNGV. CDR3 size: 16 residues. V shed 5 bases and J 4 bases; nucleotides not matched to a gene: 6. This CDR3 is CASSVTSGTGTGELFF. CDR3 nucleotides: TGTGCCAGCAGCGTGACTAGCGGGACGGGCACCGGGGAGCTGTTTTTT. Filled out from reference TRBV11-2 and TRBJ2-2, the complete variable domain reads EAGVAQSPRYKIIEKRQSVAFWCNPISGHATLYWYQQILGQGPKLLIQFQNNGVVDDSQLPKDRFSAERLKGVDSTLKIQPAKLEDSAVYLCASSVTSGTGTGELFFGEGSRLTVL.

This chain connects TRBV7-8 to TRBJ2-2, with 9 positions matching TRBD2. The germline CDR1 and CDR2 sequences are SGHVS and FQNEAQ. The trim removed 5 bases at V and 5 bases at J, leaving 6 bases unmatched. The length of the CDR3 is 15 residues. The CDR3 region is CASSPSGGRTGELFF. CDR3 nucleotide sequence: TGTGCCAGCAGCCCAAGCGGGGGGCGTACCGGGGAGCTGTTTTTT.

The chain has TRBV12-2 and TRBJ1-6; the table names TRBD1, a call not compared with the DNA. TRBV12-2 is annotated as a pseudogene. The CDR3 sequence is 15 residues long. CDR3 in DNA: TGTGCAAGTCACTTATTACAATGCTATAATTCACCCCTCCACTTT. It encodes CASHLLQCYNSPLHF.

The rearrangement joins TRBV6-1 to TRBJ2-1; D perhaps matches TRBD1 (5 bases). The CDR3 is 12 amino acids. From germline, CDR1 is MNHNS and CDR2 SASEGT. V shed 4 bases and J shed 7 bases, with 8 bases lying between them. Here the CDR3 reads CASSARVNEQFF. The CDR3 coding sequence is TGTGCCAGCAGTGCCAGGGTAAATGAGCAGTTCTTC.

Details on this clone: The sample carries other DNA sequences with the same CDR3. This sequence joins TRBV7-3 and TRBJ2-1; 7 nucleotides agree with TRBD2. The J segment lost 4 bases and the V segment lost 2 bases, leaving 5 bases of the junction unmatched. This CDR3 spans 15 amino acids. Looked up from germline, CDR1 is SGHTA and CDR2 is FQGTGA. The CDR3 DNA reads as TGTGCCAGCAGCTTAGGCGGGAGAGGGTACAATGAGCAGTTCTTC. This gives the protein CASSLGGRGYNEQFF. The full variable domain, rest sourced from reference TRBV7-3 and TRBJ2-1, is GAGVSQTPSNKVTEKGKYVELRCDPISGHTALYWYRQSLGQGPEFLIYFQGTGAADDSGLPNDRFFAVRPEGSVSTLKIQRTERGDSAVYLCASSLGGRGYNEQFFGPGTRLTVL.

V is TRBV6-5 and J is TRBJ2-2; no firm D call. The germline V gene encodes CDR1 MNHEY and CDR2 SVGAGI. V dropped 2 bases and J dropped 2 bases, with 9 bases sitting between them. The CDR3 has 15 residues. DNA for the CDR3: TGTGCCAGCAGTTACGGCCGGGTAAACACCGGGGAGCTGTTTTTT. It is translated as CASSYGRVNTGELFF.

The V call is TRBV6-1, the J call TRBJ1-3; D unclear. CDR1 MNHNS and CDR2 SASEGT come from the germline V gene. The CDR3 totals 15 residues. V was pared by 2 bases and J by 2 bases, with 10 bases between. CDR3 DNA sequence: TGTGCCAGCAGTGAATTGAGGGCAGCTGGAAACACCATATATTTT. Protein sequence: CASSELRAAGNTIYF.

The V gene is TRBV2, the J gene TRBJ2-3; D remains ambiguous. The V and J ends lost 3 bases and 0 bases respectively, with 13 bases between them. The CDR3 spans 16 residues. The germline V gene encodes CDR1 SNHLY and CDR2 FYNNEI. As DNA, the CDR3 is TGTGCCAGCAGTGACCCATATCTAACTAGCACAGATACGCAGTATTTT. Its translation is CASSDPYLTSTDTQYF.

This sequence joins TRBV9 and TRBJ2-5; TRBD2 matches at 8 bases. The CDR3 totals 18 residues. With V trimmed by 0 bases and J by 2 bases, 12 bases remained unmatched. The germline V gene encodes CDR1 SGDLS and CDR2 YYNGEE. CDR3 sequence: CASSVAVRQREPQETQYF. CDR3 coding DNA: TGTGCCAGCAGCGTAGCCGTGCGTCAGCGGGAGCCTCAAGAGACCCAGTACTTC.